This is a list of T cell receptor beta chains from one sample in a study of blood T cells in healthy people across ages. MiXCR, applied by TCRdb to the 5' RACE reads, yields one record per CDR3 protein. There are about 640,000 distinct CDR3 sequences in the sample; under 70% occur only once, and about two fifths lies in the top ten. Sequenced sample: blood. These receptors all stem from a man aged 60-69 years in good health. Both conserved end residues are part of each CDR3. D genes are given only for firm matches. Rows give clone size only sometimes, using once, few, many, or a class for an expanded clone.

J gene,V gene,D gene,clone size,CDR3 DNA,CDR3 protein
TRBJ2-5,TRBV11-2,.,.,TGTGCCAACAGCAACGTGGGCCACCAAGAGACCCAGTACTTC,CANSNVGHQETQYF
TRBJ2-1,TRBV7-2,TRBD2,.,TGTGCCAGCGCAGCGGGGGGAAACAATGAGCAGTTCTTC,CASAAGGNNEQFF
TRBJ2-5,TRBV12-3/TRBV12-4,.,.,TGTGCCAGCAGTTTAGCGTCTCGACAAGAGACCCAGTACTTC,CASSLASRQETQYF
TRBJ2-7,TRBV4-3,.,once,TGCGCCAGCAGCCAAGCTTGGCAGGGGTGGAATGAGCAGTACTTC,CASSQAWQGWNEQYF
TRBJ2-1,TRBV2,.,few,TGTGCCAGCAGATACGGTGCAGGCACCTACAATGAGCAGTTCTTC,CASRYGAGTYNEQFF
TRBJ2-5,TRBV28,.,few,TGTGCCAGCGTTGGGACACTCCAAGAGACCCAGTACTTC,CASVGTLQETQYF
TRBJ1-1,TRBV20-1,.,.,TGCAGTGCTGCCCGGTGGGGGGACACTGAAGCTTTCTTT,CSAARWGDTEAFF
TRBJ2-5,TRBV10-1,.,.,TGCGCCAGCAGTGAGTCGGGCGGAGTGACCCAGTACTTC,CASSESGGVTQYF
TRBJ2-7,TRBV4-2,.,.,TGTGCCAGCAGCCCACGACTTGGGGCTGAGCAGTACTTC,CASSPRLGAEQYF
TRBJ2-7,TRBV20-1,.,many,TGCAGTGCTAAGGCGGTGGCAAACTACGAGCAGTACTTC,CSAKAVANYEQYF
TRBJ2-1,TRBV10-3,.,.,TGTGCCATCAGTGAGTCGGAGGGGGTCTACAATGAGCAGTTCTTC,CAISESEGVYNEQFF
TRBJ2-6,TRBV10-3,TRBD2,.,TGTGCCATCAGTGACCCTCTCCAGCGGGGGGTTACTGGGGCCAACGTCCTGACTTTC,CAISDPLQRGVTGANVLTF
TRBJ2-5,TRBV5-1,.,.,TGCGCCAGCAGCGACACGGCGGGGACCCAAGAGACCCAGTACTTC,CASSDTAGTQETQYF
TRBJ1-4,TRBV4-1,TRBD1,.,TGCGCCAGCAGCCAATGGGACAGGGGGGCTGAAAAACTGTTTTTT,CASSQWDRGAEKLFF
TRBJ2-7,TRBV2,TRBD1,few,TGTGCCAGCAGTGAGGACAGGGGTTGGTACGAGCAGTACTTC,CASSEDRGWYEQYF
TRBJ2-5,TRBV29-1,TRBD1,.,TGCAGCGCCTCCCCCGGCAGGGGGCAAGAGACCCAGTACTTC,CSASPGRGQETQYF
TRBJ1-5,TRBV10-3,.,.,TGTGCCATCGGGGGGGGGCCGGGTCAGCCCCAGCATTTT,CAIGGGPGQPQHF
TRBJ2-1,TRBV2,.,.,TGTGCCAGCAGTACGATGAGGGTCGATGAGCAGTTCTTC,CASSTMRVDEQFF
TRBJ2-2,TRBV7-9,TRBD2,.,TGTGCCAGCAGCAAGTTAGCGGGAAGAACCGGGGAGCTGTTTTTT,CASSKLAGRTGELFF
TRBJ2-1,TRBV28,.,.,TGTGCCAGCAGCCAGACAACAACCCCCTTGGGGGGGCAGTTCTTC,CASSQTTTPLGGQFF
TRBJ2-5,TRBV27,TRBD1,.,TGTGCCAGCAGTGCGCTAAGGGGGCCTTCGGTGGAGTACTTC,CASSALRGPSVEYF
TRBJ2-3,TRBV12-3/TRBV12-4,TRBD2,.,TGTGCCAGCAGTAAACTAGCGGGGCTGAACACAGATACGCAGTATTTT,CASSKLAGLNTDTQYF
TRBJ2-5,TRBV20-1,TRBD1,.,TGCAGTGCTAGGGGGACAGGGACTTTAGAGACCCAGTACTTC,CSARGTGTLETQYF
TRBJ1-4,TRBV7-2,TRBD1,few,TGTGCCAGCAGCTTGGGACAGCACCCAAATGAAAAACTGTTTTTT,CASSLGQHPNEKLFF
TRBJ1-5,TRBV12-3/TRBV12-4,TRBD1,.,TGTGCCAGCAGTCACGGACAGGGGGGTAGGTATAGCAATCAGCCCCAGCATTTT,CASSHGQGGRYSNQPQHF
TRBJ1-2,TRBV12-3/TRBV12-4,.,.,TGTGCCAGCACCCCCAGGGAGGGAAACTATGGCTACACCTTC,CASTPREGNYGYTF